A selection of T cell receptor beta chains follows, all from one sample in a study of blood T cell repertoires in COVID-19. The assay was immunoSEQ multiplex PCR, and TCRdb's table has in-frame clones only and misses some. The data contain 75,000 to 100,000 clones, roughly four fifths of them singletons. Sequencing was performed on peripheral blood. The receptors were gathered from a human donor in a cohort sampled during active COVID-19. The CDR3 runs from the conserved cysteine through the conserved F or W. The D gene is left open where the match is weak. The size of a clone is reported for some rows only, either as once, few or many, or as a class for expanded clones.

V: TRBV6-4; D: TRBD2; size: -; J: TRBJ2-7; DNA: TGTGCCAGCAGTGACCGGGAGGGGTGCTACGAGCAGTACTTC; CDR3: CASSDREGCYEQYF
V: TRBV28; D: -; size: -; J: TRBJ1-3; DNA: TGTGCCAGCAGTACAGCGGTCGGTACTGGAAACACCATATATTTT; CDR3: CASSTAVGTGNTIYF
V: TRBV28; D: TRBD1; size: -; J: TRBJ1-4; DNA: TGTGCCAGCAGATTCCGGGACAGGCGGAATGAAAAACTGTTTTTT; CDR3: CASRFRDRRNEKLFF
V: TRBV5-1; D: TRBD1; size: -; J: TRBJ2-7; DNA: TGCGCCAGCAGCGGTCATCACGATCATTCAGGGGGTTTCTCCTACGAGCAGTACTTC; CDR3: CASSGHHDHSGGFSYEQYF
V: TRBV2; D: TRBD2; size: -; J: TRBJ2-3; DNA: TGTGCCAGCAGTGAACTGGCTAGCGGGGGGGCGACAGATACGCAGTATTTT; CDR3: CASSELASGGATDTQYF
V: TRBV19; D: -; size: -; J: TRBJ1-4; DNA: TGTGCCAGTAGCATGCGAGGGACGGGGGGCGGTGAAAAACTGTTTTTT; CDR3: CASSMRGTGGGEKLFF
V: TRBV2; D: -; size: -; J: TRBJ1-1; DNA: TGTGCCAGCAGGGCAGGGTTTATGAGCACTGAAGCTTTCTTT; CDR3: CASRAGFMSTEAFF
V: TRBV5-1; D: TRBD1; size: -; J: TRBJ2-7; DNA: TGCGCCAGCAGCTGGCTTACAGGGGGGTCCTACGAGCAGTACTTC; CDR3: CASSWLTGGSYEQYF
V: TRBV6-2/TRBV6-3; D: -; size: -; J: TRBJ2-7; DNA: TGTGCCAGCAGGCCTAGAAATCAGAACGAGCAGTACTTC; CDR3: CASRPRNQNEQYF
V: TRBV10-3; D: TRBD1; size: once; J: TRBJ2-1; DNA: TGTGCCATCAGTGAGACGGGACAGGGCTACAATGAGCAGTTCTTC; CDR3: CAISETGQGYNEQFF
V: TRBV18; D: -; size: -; J: TRBJ1-4; DNA: TGTGCCAGCTCACCAGCGGGGCGACGAAGCCGCGATGAAAAACTGTTTTTT; CDR3: CASSPAGRRSRDEKLFF
V: TRBV12-3/TRBV12-4; D: -; size: -; J: TRBJ2-1; DNA: TGTGCCAGCAGTTTAGCGCGAGGCAATGAGCAGTTCTTC; CDR3: CASSLARGNEQFF
V: TRBV28; D: TRBD1; size: once; J: TRBJ1-1; DNA: TGTGCCAGCAGCCGAGACAGGGCCACTGAAGCTTTCTTT; CDR3: CASSRDRATEAFF
V: TRBV14; D: -; size: -; J: TRBJ2-7; DNA: TGTGCCAGCAGCCTCCTTACGGCAGGGTCTAACGAGCAGTACTTC; CDR3: CASSLLTAGSNEQYF